This TCR beta chain was captured by sequencing in a study of metastatic and nonmetastatic thyroid tumors. At the level of the study: Comparative analysis of repertoires was undertaken across blood and tumor or nodule tissue obtained from malignant and benign thyroid patients.

Study processing details: A classifier for distant metastasis in papillary thyroid cancer was constructed using CDR3 differences observed across clinicopathological groups. TCRdb recomputed clones from the PCR reads via MiXCR. None of the V and J calls come from the authors' own analysis; TCRdb made them. Among fewer than 6,000 clones listed, 25% were seen once. To note about this clone: Its cognate antigen is unknown.

The germline V and J ends were trimmed by 1 base and 6 bases, with 10 bases remaining between them. CDR1 is SNHLY and CDR2 is FYNNEI in the germline V gene. This CDR3 has 14 amino acids. Not a single patient had been given any form of treatment at any point before undergoing thyroid surgery. General study findings and limits: In both blood and tumor samples, TCR beta diversity was reported significantly higher for malignant than benign nodules.

The sequence came from a male donor with papillary thyroid cancer or a benign thyroid nodule (not recorded which). Some clones in this sample may be carry-over from other donors' samples. Sample: adjacent normal tissue. The chain is built from TRBV2 and TRBJ2-1; D is unresolved. CDR3 sequence: CASSEEARSNEQFF. The CDR3 coding sequence is TGTGCCAGCAGTGAAGAAGCCCGAAGCAATGAGCAGTTCTTC.